Following are 2 T cell receptor beta chains from one sample sequenced in a study of early T cells in non-severe SARS-CoV-2 infection. MiXCR, run by TCRdb on the 5' RACE reads, gives a single entry per CDR3 protein. The sample lists 80,000 or so distinct CDR3 sequences; about 6% were seen once. Material: whole blood. The source is an adult who was a healthcare worker with PCR-confirmed SARS-CoV-2 infection or an uninfected control (not recorded which).

This clonotype was picked up many times. CDR3 nucleotide sequence: TGTGCCAGCAGCTCCCGACAGAACTATGGCTACACCTTC. As protein: CASSSRQNYGYTF. The chain has TRBV7-2 and TRBJ1-2; TRBD1 is a possible D gene (5 bases). V was trimmed by 4 bases and J by 2 bases, leaving 8 bases between them. The length of the CDR3 is 13 residues. Germline-derived CDR1 and CDR2 are SGHTA and FQGNSA.

This rearrangement joins TRBV2 to TRBJ2-7; D uncertain. CDR3 length: 14 residues. Between the trimmed V and J ends, which lost 8 bases and 0 bases, there was a span of 14 bases. Germline assignment: CDR1 SNHLY and CDR2 FYNNEI. The CDR3 sequence: CASHSGRNSYEQYF. CDR3 DNA sequence: TGTGCCAGCCACTCCGGGCGAAACTCCTACGAGCAGTACTTC.